The 29 T cell receptor beta chains listed next were all sequenced from one sample in a study of T cell responses to AZD1222 COVID-19 vaccine (dated by TCRdb to 2020 to 2022). The method was the immunoSEQ multiplex PCR assay. Held by TCRdb, this immuneACCESS table contains in-frame sequences only and omits some clones. Under half of the omission traces to an unresolved V gene where checked; the cause of the rest is unknown. A total of 120,000 or so clones appear in this sample, around 93% of them only once. The ten largest clones add up to around 15% of the sample. This sample's time point label indicates: baseline before first vaccination. Sequenced here: peripheral blood, sampled on day 0 of AZD1222 vaccination. These receptors came from an adult in good health.

CDR3 residues: CASSFHGQNNEQFF. CDR3 nucleotide sequence: TGTGCCAGCAGTTTCCACGGACAGAACAATGAGCAGTTCTTC. The chain employs TRBV27 and TRBJ2-1, with D maybe TRBD1 (6 bases). Deletions cut 3 bases from V and 5 bases from J, with 11 bases between. Germline-derived CDR1 and CDR2 are MNHEY and SMNVEV (reference sequence). The CDR3 totals 14 residues.

The chain has TRBV12-3 or TRBV12-4 and TRBJ2-2; D uncertain. V shed 6 bases and J shed 2 bases, with 7 bases lying between them. The CDR3 runs to 13 residues. The chain's CDR3 is CASSPLNTGELFF. The CDR3 DNA is TGTGCCAGCAGCCCTCTTAACACCGGGGAGCTGTTTTTT.

The genes are TRBV18 and TRBJ1-6, with D unclear. The CDR3 has 12 amino acids. The V and J ends lost 5 bases and 9 bases respectively, with 8 bases between them. Looked up from germline, CDR1 is KGHSH and CDR2 is LQKENI. The DNA of the CDR3 is TGTGCCAGCTCAGATTTCGCTTCACCCCTCCACTTT. The encoded protein is CASSDFASPLHF.

The V and J genes are TRBV13 and TRBJ1-5; D unclear. Trimming cost V 0 bases and J 4 bases, with 1 base left between them. This CDR3 region has 12 residues. Germline V CDR1 and CDR2: PRHDT, FYEKMQ (reference sequence). As DNA, the CDR3 is TGTGCCAGCAGCTTAGGAAATCAGCCCCAGCATTTT. Encoded protein: CASSLGNQPQHF.

The J gene is TRBJ2-5, the V gene TRBV28; the D is unclear. The CDR3 has 13 amino acids. The germline gives CDR1 MDHEN, CDR2 SYDVKM. Trimming left V 3 bases short and J 7 bases short, with 12 bases between. As DNA, the CDR3 is TGTGCCAGCAGTTTCGGAAGAGCCGGGACCCAGTACTTC. Translated, it gives CASSFGRAGTQYF.

Written as DNA, the CDR3 is TGTGCCAGTACGCCCCTGTACCGACAGCCAGATTCCTACAATGAGCAGTTCTTC. It encodes CASTPLYRQPDSYNEQFF. This chain connects TRBV19 to TRBJ2-1; tentatively, D is TRBD1 (5 bases). Deletions cut 7 bases from V and 1 base from J, with 23 bases between. CDR1 and CDR2 (germline): LNHDA, SQIVND (reference sequence). The CDR3 runs to 18 residues.

The rearrangement uses TRBV27 and TRBJ2-7; 10 bases match TRBD1. Germline-derived CDR1 and CDR2 are MNHEY and SMNVEV (reference sequence). The CDR3 has 15 amino acids. The V and J ends lost 6 bases and 5 bases, in that order; junction bases with no gene match: 10. The CDR3 loop reads CASRMKGQGTDEQYF. CDR3 sequence (DNA): TGTGCCAGCAGGATGAAGGGACAGGGGACCGACGAGCAGTACTTC.

The genes are TRBV28 and TRBJ1-6; D remains unclear. CDR1 is MDHEN and CDR2 is SYDVKM in the germline V gene. The CDR3 extends over 14 amino acids. Trimming stripped 6 bases from V and 9 bases from J, with 15 bases between. Here the CDR3 reads CASRIQLNSSPLHF. In nucleotides, the CDR3 is TGTGCCAGCAGGATACAGTTGAACAGTTCACCCCTCCACTTT.

The V gene is TRBV11-3, the J gene TRBJ2-1; no clear D gene. The CDR3 has 13 residues. The V end was cut by 2 bases, the J end by 7 bases, with 9 bases between. Germline V gene lookup returns CDR1 SGHNT and CDR2 YENEEA. The CDR3 loop is CASSLSVNNEQFF. CDR3 DNA: TGTGCCAGCAGCTTATCAGTGAATAATGAGCAGTTCTTC.

The rearrangement uses TRBV6-2 or TRBV6-3 and TRBJ1-4; possibly TRBD1 for D (6 bases). V was cut by 6 bases and J by 5 bases, with 16 bases left in between. CDR1 is MNHEY, CDR2 SVGEGT, per germline. The CDR3 has 15 residues. The CDR3 region has the DNA TGTGCCAGCAGCCTGGACAGCGACAGAAATGAAAAACTGTTTTTT. It yields the protein CASSLDSDRNEKLFF.

This chain uses TRBV3-1 (or the pseudogene TRBV3-2) with TRBJ2-2, with 14 nucleotides matching TRBD2. This CDR3 spans 20 amino acids. The germline V gene encodes CDR1 LGHDT and CDR2 YNNKEL (reference sequence). The V and J ends lost 1 base and 7 bases, in that order; junction bases with no gene match: 14. CDR3 region: CASSQGGLAGVIANGGELFF. The CDR3 coding sequence is TGTGCCAGCAGCCAAGGGGGACTAGCGGGAGTGATAGCGAATGGCGGGGAGCTGTTTTTT.

This clone was counted at least ten times. The rearrangement joins TRBV10-3 to TRBJ2-3, with 7 bases matching TRBD2. This CDR3 spans 16 amino acids. V lost 9 bases to trimming and J lost 6 bases; unmatched junction nucleotides: 18. Germline CDR1 and CDR2: ENHRY and SYGVKD. The CDR3 here is CAITNLGGGTRDTQYF. The CDR3 bases are TGTGCCATTACAAACCTGGGGGGAGGGACTCGGGATACGCAGTATTTT.

The J gene is TRBJ2-7, the V gene TRBV9; 8 bases are a match to TRBD2. Germline assignment: CDR1 SGDLS and CDR2 YYNGEE. CDR3 size: 14 residues. Trimming cost V 0 bases and J 6 bases; bases outside gene matches: 5. This CDR3 is CASSVADSGAEQYF. In DNA form, the CDR3 reads TGTGCCAGCAGCGTAGCTGATAGCGGGGCCGAGCAGTACTTC. Full variable domain (outside the CDR3, taken from reference TRBV9 and TRBJ2-7): DSGVTQTPKHLITATGQRVTLRCSPRSGDLSVYWYQQSLDQGLQFLIQYYNGEERAKGNILERFSAQQFPDLHSELNLSSLELGDSALYFCASSVADSGAEQYFGPGTRLTVT.

The V call is TRBV19, the J call TRBJ1-4; TRBD1 aligns across 7 bases. With 7 bases clipped from V and 10 bases from J, the junction kept 18 bases outside the gene matches. The CDR3 length is 16 residues. Germline loops: CDR1 LNHDA, CDR2 SQIVND (reference sequence). The CDR3, as DNA: TGTGCCAGTACCCAGCTGGACAGGAGGTTTGGAGTAAAACTGTTTTTT. Translating gives CASTQLDRRFGVKLFF.

A single count supports this clone. This sequence joins TRBV19 and TRBJ2-6; perhaps TRBD1 as D (5 bases). This CDR3 has 15 amino acids. Germline V gene lookup returns CDR1 LNHDA and CDR2 SQIVND (reference sequence). V lost 6 bases, J lost 0 bases, and 9 bases lay in between. CDR3 residues: CASRDRISGANVLTF. The CDR3 DNA reads as TGTGCCAGTAGAGACAGAATCTCTGGGGCCAACGTCCTGACTTTC.

The CDR3 here is CASSYWGIGRTDTQYF. CDR3 in DNA: TGTGCCAGCAGTTACTGGGGGATCGGCCGCACAGATACGCAGTATTTT. The chain employs TRBV6-2 or TRBV6-3 and TRBJ2-3; perhaps D is TRBD1 or TRBD2 (5 bases each). V was cut by 1 base and J by 1 base, with 12 bases left in between. Germline V gene sequence: CDR1 MNHEY, CDR2 SVGEGT. The CDR3 sequence is 16 residues long.

DNA of the CDR3: TGTGCCAGCAGCCCCCGGACAGGGGGCGCTTCTAATGAAAAACTGTTTTTT. This translates into CASSPRTGGASNEKLFF. The rearrangement links TRBV7-9 to TRBJ1-4; 11 bases line up with TRBD1. Germline CDR1 reads SEHNR; CDR2 reads FQNEAQ (reference sequence). The V segment lost 5 bases and the J segment 3 bases; nucleotides outside the gene matches: 8. The CDR3 contains 17 residues.

V usage is TRBV5-8 and J usage is TRBJ2-1; TRBD2 agrees at 7 bases. V trimming: 0 bases; J trimming: 4 bases; junction bases outside the gene matches: 4. Germline CDR1 is SGHTS and CDR2 is YDEGEE. CDR3 length: 15 residues. The DNA of the CDR3 is TGTGCCAGCAGCTTGGCGGCTAGCGGATACAATGAGCAGTTCTTC. Translating gives CASSLAASGYNEQFF.

This clone was seen just once. The rearrangement links TRBV6-5 to TRBJ2-7, with D unclear. V shed 11 bases and J shed 2 bases, with 10 bases lying between them. Germline loops: CDR1 MNHEY, CDR2 SVGAGI. This CDR3 comprises 11 residues. The CDR3 DNA reads TGTGCCGCCGCCCTTCCCTACGAGCAGTACTTC. Residues: CAAALPYEQYF.

The rearrangement uses TRBV7-6 and TRBJ1-6; the D gene is possibly TRBD1 (5 bases). V lost 3 bases and J 6 bases, leaving 12 bases between the germline ends. CDR3 size: 15 residues. The V gene's germline CDR1 is SGHVS and CDR2 FNYEAQ. This CDR3 reads CASSFTGGVNSPLHF. The DNA for the CDR3 is TGTGCCAGCAGCTTCACCGGGGGTGTTAATTCACCCCTCCACTTT.

The gene calls are TRBV7-2 and TRBJ1-6; D is uncertain. Looked up from germline, CDR1 is SGHTA and CDR2 is FQGNSA. The CDR3 has 16 residues. V was cut by 1 base and J by 1 base, with 8 bases left in between. The CDR3, as DNA: TGTACCAGCAGCTTAGATGGTGATTCCTATAATTCACCCCTCCACTTT. This translates into CTSSLDGDSYNSPLHF.

The chain uses TRBV9 and TRBJ2-3; 16 bases map to TRBD2. The ends lost 3 bases at V and 0 bases at J; junction bases unmatched: 13. Germline V gene sequence: CDR1 SGDLS, CDR2 YYNGEE. The CDR3 has 21 amino acids. The CDR3 region has the DNA TGTGCCAGCAGCGAACCCAGGGGACTAGCGGGGGGGCCATATAGCACAGATACGCAGTATTTT. As protein: CASSEPRGLAGGPYSTDTQYF.

This chain links TRBV4-1 with TRBJ2-1; 11 bases line up with TRBD2. There are 16 residues in the CDR3. Germline CDR1 is MGHRA and CDR2 is YSYEKL. With 1 base clipped from V and 3 bases from J, the junction kept 2 bases outside the gene matches. CDR3 DNA sequence: TGCGCCAGCAGCCAAGCCGGGACTAGCGGCTACAATGAGCAGTTCTTC. This translates into CASSQAGTSGYNEQFF.

The J gene is TRBJ2-3, the V gene TRBV24-1, with 12 bases matching TRBD2. The CDR3 runs to 16 residues. With 7 bases clipped from V and 0 bases from J, the junction kept 4 bases outside the gene matches. Germline V gives CDR1 KGHDR, CDR2 SFDVKD. This CDR3 is CATRTSGSSSTDTQYF. The CDR3, as DNA: TGTGCCACCAGGACTAGCGGGAGTTCTAGCACAGATACGCAGTATTTT.

This chain links TRBV12-3 or TRBV12-4 with TRBJ1-1; D is ambiguous. The CDR3 runs to 13 residues. Trimming left V 6 bases short and J 0 bases short, with 8 bases between. CDR3 sequence reads: CASRRTMNTEAFF. For the CDR3, the DNA is TGTGCCAGCAGGCGTACGATGAACACTGAAGCTTTCTTT.

The rearrangement uses TRBV13 and TRBJ2-1, with TRBD2 matching 10 bases. The CDR3 loop spans 16 amino acids. Germline CDR1 reads PRHDT; CDR2 reads FYEKMQ (reference sequence). The V segment lost 1 base and the J segment 0 bases; nucleotides outside the gene matches: 0. The CDR3 spells CASSLASGSSYNEQFF. CDR3 DNA: TGTGCCAGCAGCTTAGCTAGCGGGAGCTCCTACAATGAGCAGTTCTTC.

This CDR3 reads CASSFRQENTGELFF. DNA of the CDR3: TGTGCCAGCAGCTTTAGACAGGAGAACACCGGGGAGCTGTTTTTT. The chain uses TRBV7-9 and TRBJ2-2; D is perhaps TRBD1 (6 bases). Germline V gives CDR1 SEHNR, CDR2 FQNEAQ (reference sequence). The CDR3 extends over 15 amino acids. Trimming pared 3 bases from V and 1 base from J, leaving 9 bases between.

The rearrangement links TRBV4-1 to TRBJ2-5, with D maybe TRBD2 (6 bases). Trimming removed 4 bases at V and 3 bases at J, with 24 bases between. The CDR3 spans 18 residues. Germline V CDR1 and CDR2: MGHRA, YSYEKL. The CDR3 protein is CASSRKRVSSGDEETQYF. The CDR3 DNA reads TGCGCCAGCAGCCGAAAACGGGTTAGTAGCGGAGACGAAGAGACCCAGTACTTC.

V and J are TRBV25-1 and TRBJ1-3, with D hard to call. V shed 8 bases and J shed 0 bases, with 11 bases lying between them. The CDR3 length is 14 residues. CDR1 is MGHDK, CDR2 SYGVNS, per germline. The CDR3 sequence: CASLDTSSGNTIYF. CDR3 in DNA: TGTGCCAGCCTTGACACCAGCTCTGGAAACACCATATATTTT. The variable domain in full, completed from reference TRBV25-1 and TRBJ1-3, reads EADIYQTPRYLVIGTGKKITLECSQTMGHDKMYWYQQDPGMELHLIHYSYGVNSTEKGDLSSESTVSRIRTEHFPLTLESARPSHTSQYLCASLDTSSGNTIYFGEGSWLTVV.